This TCR beta chain was identified during a study of blood T cell repertoires in COVID-19. Study at large: Italy, Spain and the United States were the sources of the convalescent and acute COVID-19 samples. Sources were T cells, B-cell-depleted T cells, or PBMCs; the material itself was cDNA or gDNA.

From germline, CDR1 is SEHNR and CDR2 FQNEAQ (reference sequence). The CDR3 sequence is 15 residues long. The V gene lost 5 bases and the J gene lost 4 bases, with 15 bases spanning the gap. Original processing notes: Researchers report that nucleated cell counts were estimated from reference gene primer amplification. Clones were read by immunoSEQ multiplex PCR, and TCRdb kept only the in-frame ones, dropping some. V, J and clone size were drawn from that table, and D and trimming were deduced from the DNA. The repertoire includes roughly 150,000 clones, 81% of them detected once, and approximately 10% sits in the top ten.

The TCR was taken from a man between 60 and 75 years old with active or convalescent COVID-19. Sequenced input: peripheral blood. The chain recombines TRBV7-9 with TRBJ1-5; D perhaps matches TRBD1 (5 bases). CDR3 amino acids: CASSKSGLGNQPQHF. The CDR3 region has the DNA TGTGCCAGCAGCAAATCAGGGCTAGGGAATCAGCCCCAGCATTTT. Full variable domain (missing parts from reference TRBV7-9 and TRBJ1-5): DTGVSQNPRHKITKRGQNVTFRCDPISEHNRLYWYRQTLGQGPEFLTYFQNEAQLEKSRLLSDRFSAERPKGSFSTLEIQRTEQGDSAMYLCASSKSGLGNQPQHFGDGTRLSIL.